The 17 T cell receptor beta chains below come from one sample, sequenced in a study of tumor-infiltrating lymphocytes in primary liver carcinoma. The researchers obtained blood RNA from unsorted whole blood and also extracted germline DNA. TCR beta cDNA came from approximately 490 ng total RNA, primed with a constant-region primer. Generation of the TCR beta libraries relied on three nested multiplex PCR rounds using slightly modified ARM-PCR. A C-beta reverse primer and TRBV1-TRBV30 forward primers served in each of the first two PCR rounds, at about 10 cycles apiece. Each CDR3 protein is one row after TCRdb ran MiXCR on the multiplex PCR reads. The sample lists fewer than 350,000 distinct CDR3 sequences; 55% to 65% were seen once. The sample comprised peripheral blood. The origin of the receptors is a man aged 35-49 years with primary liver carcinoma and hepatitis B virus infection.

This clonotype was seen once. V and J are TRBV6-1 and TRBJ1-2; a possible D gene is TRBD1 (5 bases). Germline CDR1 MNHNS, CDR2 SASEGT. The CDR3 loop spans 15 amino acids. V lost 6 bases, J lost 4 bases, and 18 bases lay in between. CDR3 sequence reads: CASSFGDFGGYGYTF. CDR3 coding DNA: TGTGCCAGCAGCTTTGGGGACTTCGGCGGCTATGGCTACACCTTC.

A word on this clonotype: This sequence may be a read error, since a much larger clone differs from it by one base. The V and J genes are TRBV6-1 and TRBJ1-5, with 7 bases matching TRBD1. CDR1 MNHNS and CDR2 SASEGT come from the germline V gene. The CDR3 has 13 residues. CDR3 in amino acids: CASNRGANQPQQF. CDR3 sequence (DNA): TGTGCCAGCAACAGGGGAGCAAATCAGCCCCAGCAATTT.

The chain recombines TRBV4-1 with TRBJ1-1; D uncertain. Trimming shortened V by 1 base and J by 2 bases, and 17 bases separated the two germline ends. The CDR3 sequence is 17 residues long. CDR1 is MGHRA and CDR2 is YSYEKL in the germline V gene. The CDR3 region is CASSQGLYETTNTEAFF. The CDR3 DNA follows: TGCGCCAGCAGCCAAGGCTTGTACGAGACAACTAACACTGAAGCTTTCTTT.

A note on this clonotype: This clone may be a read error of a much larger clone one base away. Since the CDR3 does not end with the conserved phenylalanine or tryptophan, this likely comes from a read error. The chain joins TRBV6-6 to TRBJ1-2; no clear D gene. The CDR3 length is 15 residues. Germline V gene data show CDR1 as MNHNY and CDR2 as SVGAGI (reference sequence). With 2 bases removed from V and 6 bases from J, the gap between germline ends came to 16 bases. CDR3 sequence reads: CASSYQQDGTHGYTV. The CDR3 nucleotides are TGTGCCAGCAGTTACCAGCAAGACGGAACCCATGGCTACACCGTC.

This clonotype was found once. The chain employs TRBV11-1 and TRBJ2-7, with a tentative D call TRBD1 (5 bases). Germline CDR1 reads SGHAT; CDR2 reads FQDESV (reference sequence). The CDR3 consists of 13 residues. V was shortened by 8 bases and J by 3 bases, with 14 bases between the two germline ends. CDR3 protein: CASRPPGYYEQYF. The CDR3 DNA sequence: TGTGCCAGCCGGCCGCCAGGGTACTACGAGCAGTACTTC.

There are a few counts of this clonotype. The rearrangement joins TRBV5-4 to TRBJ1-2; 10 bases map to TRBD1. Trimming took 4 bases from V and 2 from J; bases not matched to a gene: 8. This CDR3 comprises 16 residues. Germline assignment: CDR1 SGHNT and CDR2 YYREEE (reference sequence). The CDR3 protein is CASSAVGTGVNYGYTF. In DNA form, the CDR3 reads TGTGCCAGCAGCGCCGTGGGGACAGGGGTAAACTATGGCTACACCTTC.

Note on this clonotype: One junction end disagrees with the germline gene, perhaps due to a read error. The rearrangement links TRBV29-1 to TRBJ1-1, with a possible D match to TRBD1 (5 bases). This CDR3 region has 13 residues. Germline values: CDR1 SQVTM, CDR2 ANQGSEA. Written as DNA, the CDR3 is TGCAGCTTCAGGGTTACGATGAACACTGTAGCTTTCTTT. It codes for CSFRVTMNTVAFF.

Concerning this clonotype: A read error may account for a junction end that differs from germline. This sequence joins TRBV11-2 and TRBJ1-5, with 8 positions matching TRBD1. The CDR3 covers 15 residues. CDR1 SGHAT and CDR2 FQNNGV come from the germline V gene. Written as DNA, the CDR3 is TGTGCCCGCAGATCGGACAGGGACACCAATCAGCCCCAGCATTTT. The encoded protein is CARRSDRDTNQPQHF.

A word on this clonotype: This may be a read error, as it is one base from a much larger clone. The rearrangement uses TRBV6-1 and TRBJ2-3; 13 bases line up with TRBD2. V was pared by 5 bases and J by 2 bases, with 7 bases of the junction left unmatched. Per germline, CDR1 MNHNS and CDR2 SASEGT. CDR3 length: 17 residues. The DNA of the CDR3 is TGTGCCAGCAGTCCGGGACTAGCGGGACCTAACACAGATACGCAGTATTTT. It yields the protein CASSPGLAGPNTDTQYF.

The CDR3 sequence: CASKRQGAPPYNEQFF. Written as DNA, the CDR3 is TGTGCCAGCAAGAGACAGGGGGCCCCCCCTTACAATGAGCAGTTCTTC. This sequence joins TRBV6-4 and TRBJ2-1; 10 nucleotides align to TRBD1. This CDR3 has 16 residues. Germline-derived CDR1 and CDR2 are MRHNA and SNTAGT. V lost 7 bases and J lost 4; bases outside the gene matches: 10.

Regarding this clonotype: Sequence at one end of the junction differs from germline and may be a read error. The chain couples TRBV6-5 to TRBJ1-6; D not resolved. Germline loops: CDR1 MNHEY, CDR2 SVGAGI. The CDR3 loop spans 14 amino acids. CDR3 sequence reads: CASSYGSYNSHLYF. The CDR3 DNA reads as TGTGCCAGCAGTTACGGCTCCTATAATTCACACCTCTACTTT.

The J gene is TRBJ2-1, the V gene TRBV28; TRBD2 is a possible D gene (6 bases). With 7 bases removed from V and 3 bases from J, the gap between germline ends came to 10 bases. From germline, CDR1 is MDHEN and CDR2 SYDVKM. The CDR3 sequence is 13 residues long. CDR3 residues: CASTSGLYNEQFF. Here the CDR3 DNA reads TGTGCCAGCACCAGCGGGCTCTACAATGAGCAGTTCTTC.

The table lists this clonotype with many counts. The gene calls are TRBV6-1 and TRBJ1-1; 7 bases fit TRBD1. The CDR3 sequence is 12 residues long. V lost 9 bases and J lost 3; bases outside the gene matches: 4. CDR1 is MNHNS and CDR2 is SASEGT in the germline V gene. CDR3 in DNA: TGTGCCAGTTCGACAGGGTACACTGAAGCTTTCTTT. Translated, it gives CASSTGYTEAFF.

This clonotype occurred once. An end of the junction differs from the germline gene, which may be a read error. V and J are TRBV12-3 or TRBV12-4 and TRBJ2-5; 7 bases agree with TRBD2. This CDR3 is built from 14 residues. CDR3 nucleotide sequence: TGTGTCAGCAGTTTAGAGGCGGGAGTGGAGACCCAGCACTTC. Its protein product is CVSSLEAGVETQHF.

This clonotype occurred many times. The CDR3, as DNA: TGTGCCAGCAGTCTATACAGAAGAAATAATGAAAAACTGTTTTTT. This codes for CASSLYRRNNEKLFF. This chain connects TRBV6-6 to TRBJ1-4; D not resolved. Per germline, CDR1 MNHNY and CDR2 SVGAGI (reference sequence). This CDR3 has 15 amino acids. The germline V and J ends were trimmed by 5 bases and 4 bases, with 14 bases remaining between them.

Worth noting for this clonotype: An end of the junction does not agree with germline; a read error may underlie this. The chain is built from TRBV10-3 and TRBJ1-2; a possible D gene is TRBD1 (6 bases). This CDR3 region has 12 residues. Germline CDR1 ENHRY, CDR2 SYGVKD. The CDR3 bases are TGTGCCATCAGTCGGCAGGGGTCTGGCCACACCTTC. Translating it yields CAISRQGSGHTF.

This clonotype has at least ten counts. The CDR3 spells CASSQLAGSIDTQYF. In nucleotides, the CDR3 is TGCGCCAGCAGCCAGTTAGCGGGATCGATAGATACGCAGTATTTT. This chain joins TRBV4-1 and TRBJ2-3, with 8 bases lining up with TRBD2. CDR1 and CDR2 (germline): MGHRA, YSYEKL. Germline trimming cut 3 bases from V and 5 bases from J; bases unmatched to any gene: 7. This CDR3 is 15 amino acids long.